The 22 T cell receptor beta chains listed next were all sequenced from one sample in a study of blood T cells in healthy people across ages. For the second PCR, which ran for roughly 7 to 11 cycles, a sample-barcoded 5' primer and a J-beta primer mix were used. TCRdb processed the 5' RACE reads anew with MiXCR; each CDR3 protein has one entry. The sample includes some 560,000 distinct CDR3 sequences, approximately 26% of them seen just once. This same sample was also part of a study on T cells of mothers and their children.

Sequencing was carried out using blood. These receptor sequences come from a boy between 2 and 10 years old in good health.

The chain recombines TRBV7-3 with TRBJ2-2, with 11 bases aligning to TRBD2. CDR1 and CDR2 (germline): SGHTA, FQGTGA. This CDR3 comprises 16 residues. V dropped 0 bases and J dropped 9; count of bases not matched to a gene: 6. The CDR3 sequence: CASSLTTSGAVRELFF. The CDR3 coding sequence is TGTGCCAGCAGCTTAACGACTAGCGGGGCGGTCCGGGAGCTGTTTTTT.

The chain is built from TRBV6-2 or TRBV6-3 and TRBJ1-5, with a possible D match to TRBD1 (5 bases). There are 17 residues in the CDR3. Trimming left V 2 bases short and J 4 bases short, with 18 bases between. From germline, CDR1 is MNHEY and CDR2 SVGEGT. The CDR3 protein is CASSYGSGRQANQPQHF. The CDR3 region has the DNA TGTGCCAGCAGTTACGGGTCAGGGAGACAAGCAAATCAGCCCCAGCATTTT.

CDR3 coding DNA: TGTGCCAGCAGCTTAGCCCCCATGGGGGGGGGAACTGAAGCTTTCTTT. Encoded protein: CASSLAPMGGGTEAFF. J is TRBJ1-1 and V is TRBV7-9; D is possibly TRBD1 (5 bases). Germline CDR1 reads SEHNR; CDR2 reads FQNEAQ (reference sequence). The CDR3 totals 16 residues. The ends were cut back, 0 bases at V and 5 bases at J, with 16 bases in the middle.

This clonotype was seen more than once but under ten times. This CDR3 reads CASSLWTGETQYF. The CDR3 bases are TGTGCCAGCAGCCTCTGGACCGGAGAGACCCAGTACTTC. V usage is TRBV5-4 and J usage is TRBJ2-5; D is uncertain. The CDR3 runs 13 residues. The V end lost 4 bases, the J end lost 4 bases, and 11 bases lay between the germline ends. CDR1 is SGHNT, CDR2 YYREEE, per germline (reference sequence).

The V call is TRBV19, the J call TRBJ2-1; 11 bases line up with TRBD1. The CDR3 runs to 14 residues. Germline assignment: CDR1 LNHDA and CDR2 SQIVND (reference sequence). The V segment lost 10 bases and the J segment 7 bases; nucleotides outside the gene matches: 9. CDR3 residues: CANKGTGGRNEQFF. DNA of the CDR3: TGTGCCAATAAGGGGACAGGGGGTCGGAATGAGCAGTTCTTC.

The chain has TRBV30 and TRBJ1-2; D gene unclear. The CDR3 has 12 residues. Deletions cut 2 bases from V and 8 bases from J, with 12 bases between. Germline V gene sequence: CDR1 GTSNPN, CDR2 SVGIG (reference sequence). CDR3 DNA sequence: TGTGCCTGGAGTTTGAACAGCGAGGGCTACACCTTC. It is translated as CAWSLNSEGYTF.

This clonotype was detected only a few times. The chain couples TRBV6-5 to TRBJ1-2, with D possibly matching TRBD1 (6 bases). The CDR3 length is 15 residues. V was clipped by 8 bases and J by 5 bases, with 21 bases between them. Germline V CDR1 and CDR2: MNHEY, SVGAGI. The CDR3 nucleotides read TGTGCCAGCCAGGGACATCAAGACGGAGGGTATGGCTACACCTTC. Its protein product is CASQGHQDGGYGYTF.

The chain carries TRBV9 and TRBJ2-2; TRBD1 matches at 8 bases. The germline CDR1 and CDR2 sequences are SGDLS and YYNGEE. V shed 1 base, J shed 4 bases, and the junction held 9 bases outside the gene matches. There are 17 residues in the CDR3. In DNA, the CDR3 is TGTGCCAGCAGCGTAAACCCAACAGGACAGGGCACCGGGGAGCTGTTTTTT. This translates into CASSVNPTGQGTGELFF.

Comment on this clonotype: This may arise from a read error, as a much more abundant clone is one base away. The chain employs TRBV10-3 and TRBJ2-1, with D hard to call. Germline V gene lookup returns CDR1 ENHRY and CDR2 SYGVKD. The CDR3 consists of 11 residues. V was cut by 5 bases and J by 6 bases, with 5 bases left in between. As DNA, the CDR3 is TGTGCCATCAGTTTCGGCAATGAGCAGTTCTTC. Its translation is CAISFGNEQFF.

The genes are TRBV7-9 and TRBJ1-6; D not resolved. This CDR3 comprises 14 residues. Between the trimmed V and J ends, which lost 1 base and 7 bases, there was a span of 8 bases. Germline loops: CDR1 SEHNR, CDR2 FQNEAQ (reference sequence). Written as DNA, the CDR3 is TGTGCCAGCAGCTTAGAGGGCCAGAATTCACCCCTCCACTTT. Translation gives CASSLEGQNSPLHF.

The gene calls are TRBV27 and TRBJ1-1; no clear D gene. Trimming took 0 bases from V and 1 from J, leaving 6 bases between them. Germline V gives CDR1 MNHEY, CDR2 SMNVEV (reference sequence). The CDR3 totals 14 residues. The CDR3 sequence is CASSLSRANTEAFF. CDR3 coding DNA: TGTGCCAGCAGTTTATCCCGGGCGAACACTGAAGCTTTCTTT.

This clonotype was seen a few times. This chain links TRBV5-1 with TRBJ2-7; TRBD1 matches 10 bases. The germline gives CDR1 SGHRS, CDR2 YFSETQ. The trim removed 4 bases at V and 4 bases at J, leaving 5 bases unmatched. The CDR3 contains 14 residues. CDR3 amino acids: CASSREGQGYEQYF. The CDR3 nucleotides are TGCGCCAGCAGCCGTGAGGGACAGGGGTACGAGCAGTACTTC. The full variable domain, with the rest looked up from reference TRBV5-1 and TRBJ2-7, is KAGVTQTPRYLIKTRGQQVTLSCSPISGHRSVSWYQQTPGQGLQFLFEYFSETQRNKGNFPGRFSGRQFSNSRSEMNVSTLELGDSALYLCASSREGQGYEQYFGPGTRLTVT.

This clonotype has only a few counts. The chain combines TRBV3-1 with TRBJ2-1; D is unresolved. V lost 1 base and J 5 bases, leaving 12 bases between the germline ends. Per the germline V gene, CDR1 is LGHDT and CDR2 is YNNKEL (reference sequence). The CDR3 consists of 15 residues. The DNA of the CDR3 is TGTGCCAGCAGCCAAGTGGACCGGGCGAACAATGAGCAGTTCTTC. Its protein product is CASSQVDRANNEQFF.

The rearrangement links TRBV11-2 to TRBJ1-2, with D hard to call. The germline V and J ends were trimmed by 5 bases and 5 bases, with 3 bases remaining between them. The CDR3 is 10 amino acids. Germline assignment: CDR1 SGHAT and CDR2 FQNNGV. The CDR3: CASSRYGYTF. DNA for the CDR3: TGTGCCAGCAGCCGATATGGCTACACCTTC.

The CDR3 DNA reads TGTGCCATAAGCCCTGAGTCATCGTATGGCTACACCTTC. Protein product: CAISPESSYGYTF. The chain joins TRBV10-3 to TRBJ1-2, with no clear D. The V gene's germline CDR1 is ENHRY and CDR2 SYGVKD. V was trimmed by 9 bases and J by 5 bases, leaving 16 bases between them. CDR3 length: 13 residues.

This clonotype has just a few counts. The chain employs TRBV11-2 and TRBJ1-1; D might be TRBD1 (5 bases). CDR1 is SGHAT, CDR2 FQNNGV, per germline. CDR3 length equals 18 residues. Deletions cut 2 bases from V and 1 base from J, with 20 bases between. The CDR3 bases are TGTGCCAGCAGCTTAAGCGGGGGGGGGATATTTGGGAACACTGAAGCTTTCTTT. Protein product: CASSLSGGGIFGNTEAFF.

The CDR3 spells CASRETGSGETQYF. The CDR3 bases are TGTGCCAGCAGGGAGACCGGATCAGGAGAGACCCAGTACTTC. V usage is TRBV7-3 and J usage is TRBJ2-5; D is unclear. V was cut by 6 bases and J by 4 bases, with 15 bases left in between. This CDR3 has 14 residues. Germline-derived CDR1 and CDR2 are SGHTA and FQGTGA.

This clonotype was picked up many times. The V gene is TRBV12-3 or TRBV12-4, the J gene TRBJ2-2; perhaps TRBD2 as D (5 bases). Trimming removed 0 bases at V and 0 bases at J, with 11 bases between. This CDR3 is 17 amino acids long. CDR3 loop: CASSLAYGVANTGELFF. The CDR3 DNA sequence: TGTGCCAGCAGTTTAGCTTACGGGGTTGCGAACACCGGGGAGCTGTTTTTT.

This clonotype was recorded at least ten times. CDR3 DNA sequence: TGCAGTGCTAGAGGGGCAGTACCGAACACTGAAGCTTTCTTT. It translates to CSARGAVPNTEAFF. The gene calls are TRBV20-1 and TRBJ1-1; D is undetermined. The V end was cut by 1 base, the J end by 1 base, with 10 bases between. CDR3 length: 14 amino acids. The germline gives CDR1 DFQATT, CDR2 SNEGSKA (reference sequence).

The rearrangement joins TRBV6-5 to TRBJ2-1; possibly TRBD2 for D (6 bases). Trimming pared 5 bases from V and 9 bases from J, leaving 14 bases between. Germline-derived CDR1 and CDR2 are MNHEY and SVGAGI. The length of the CDR3 is 13 residues. DNA of the CDR3: TGTGCCAGCAGTAAAGGAGGGCCGGGTGAGCAGTTCTTC. Amino acid sequence: CASSKGGPGEQFF.

This clonotype has more than one count but fewer than ten. The J gene is TRBJ2-2, the V gene TRBV19; D gene ambiguous. From germline, CDR1 is LNHDA and CDR2 SQIVND (reference sequence). The CDR3 runs 12 residues. Trimming shortened V by 8 bases and J by 5 bases, and 9 bases separated the two germline ends. As DNA, the CDR3 is TGTGCCAGTCTGAGTGGGACCGGGGAGCTGTTTTTT. Translated, it gives CASLSGTGELFF.

The rearrangement links TRBV29-1 to TRBJ2-1; 7 nucleotides align to TRBD2. The CDR3 is made up of 17 amino acids. Trimming at V came to 4 bases and at J to 2 bases, leaving 14 bases not matched to a gene. Germline assignment: CDR1 SQVTM and CDR2 ANQGSEA. CDR3 in amino acids: CSVATMGGSNPYNEQFF. The CDR3 DNA sequence: TGCAGCGTTGCGACCATGGGCGGGAGTAATCCCTACAATGAGCAGTTCTTC.